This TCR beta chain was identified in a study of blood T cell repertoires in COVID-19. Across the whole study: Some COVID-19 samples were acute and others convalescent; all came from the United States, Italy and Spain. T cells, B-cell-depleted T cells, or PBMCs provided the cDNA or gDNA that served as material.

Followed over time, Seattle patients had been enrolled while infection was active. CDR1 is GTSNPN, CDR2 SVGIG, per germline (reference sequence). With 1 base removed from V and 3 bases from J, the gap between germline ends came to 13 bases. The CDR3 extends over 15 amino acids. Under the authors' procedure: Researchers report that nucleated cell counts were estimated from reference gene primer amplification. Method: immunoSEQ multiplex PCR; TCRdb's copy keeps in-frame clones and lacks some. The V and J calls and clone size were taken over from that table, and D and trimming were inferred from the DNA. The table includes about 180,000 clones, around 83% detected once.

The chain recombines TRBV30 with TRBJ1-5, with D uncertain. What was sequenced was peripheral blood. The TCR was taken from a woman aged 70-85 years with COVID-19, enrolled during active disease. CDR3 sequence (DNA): TGTGCCTGGAGTGGTAACGGACTTTCCAATCAGCCCCAGCATTTT. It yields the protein CAWSGNGLSNQPQHF.